This T cell receptor beta chain is drawn from a study of T-cell reconstitution after alpha-beta-depleted transplantation in children. Study-wide results and limits: Several hundred expanded graft clones reportedly supplied alpha-beta T cells about two months after transplant.

This clonotype was observed a handful of times. Antigen specificity is unknown. Trimming took off 3 bases at V and 5 bases at J, with 7 bases between the two ends. The CDR3 covers 11 residues. Per the germline V gene, CDR1 is SQVTM and CDR2 is ANQGSEA. TCRbeta library preparation incorporated unique molecular identifiers. MiXCR was run by TCRdb on the PCR reads, yielding one entry per CDR3 protein. Of around 490,000 distinct CDR3 sequences listed, over 10% are singletons. This sequence joins TRBV29-1 and TRBJ1-2; no firm D call. The sequences come from PBMCs, mostly from graft donor cells, collected 180 days after TCRalphabeta/CD19-depleted stem cell transplant. This sequence originates from a female patient aged 2 to 10 who had a stem cell transplant for aplastic anemia, so the T cells may come from the graft donor. The CDR3, as DNA: TGCAGCGTTGAGCCAGCTTATGGCTACACCTTC. Its translation: CSVEPAYGYTF.